This TCR beta chain was recovered during a study of T cell responses to AZD1222 COVID-19 vaccine. Study-level background: Pooled samples include second doses given at about 4 or 12 weeks. Study-wide results and caveats: After the peak T cell response, and only then, were repertoires sampled.

The sample holds one count of this clone. Its antigen is not known. The data were produced by immunoSEQ multiplex PCR, yet TCRdb's version contains in-frame clones alone and is incomplete. The sample shows approximately 160,000 clones, 85% to 95% of them seen only once. Material: peripheral blood, obtained on day 0 of AZD1222 vaccination. This receptor was taken from an adult in good health.

Here the CDR3 reads CASSLAAGLHTDTQYF. The CDR3 nucleotides read TGTGCCAGCAGCTTAGCGGCGGGGCTACACACAGATACGCAGTATTTT. The chain uses TRBV7-2 and TRBJ2-3; D might be TRBD2 (6 bases). CDR3 length: 16 residues. CDR1 and CDR2 from the germline V gene are SGHTA and FQGNSA. Trimming pared 0 bases from V and 2 bases from J, leaving 12 bases between.